This T cell receptor beta chain was found in a study of Graves' ophthalmopathy and Graves' hyperthyroidism. The TCR beta CDR3 regions underwent amplification from RNA transcripts. An opening RT-PCR round employed HTBI primers and preceded a second-round multiplex PCR. TCRdb fed the multiplex PCR reads into MiXCR, producing one record per CDR3 protein. The profile shows about 620,000 distinct CDR3 sequences, over 20% of them singletons. Study-wide findings and caveats: Detection in blood was also observed for most expanded thyroid clonotypes above 0.001 frequency. In predicting ophthalmopathy progression, the model reached 70.59% sensitivity and around 72% specificity.

Germline lookup yields CDR1 MNHNS and CDR2 SASEGT. The V end lost 3 bases, the J end lost 6 bases, and 12 bases lay between the germline ends. The CDR3 has 15 amino acids. This clonotype was seen at least ten times. Its antigen remains unknown. The receptor comes from a woman younger than 30 with stable Graves' hyperthyroidism. Some clones in this sample may be carry-over from other donors' samples. The sample comprised peripheral blood. V usage is TRBV6-1 and J usage is TRBJ1-6; D is ambiguous. CDR3 sequence (DNA): TGTGCCAGCAGTGAGGTCGCAGGTCGTAATTCACCCCTCCACTTT. This gives the protein CASSEVAGRNSPLHF.